This passage covers 4 T cell receptor beta chains from one sample sequenced in a study of blood T cell repertoires in COVID-19. The protocol was immunoSEQ multiplex PCR, while the TCRdb copy is restricted to in-frame clones and leaves out a portion. The sample holds about 480,000 clones, less than 90% seen once. Sequencing was performed on PBMCs or T cells enriched from blood (not recorded which). The receptors stem from a woman in her sixties or seventies who had recovered from COVID-19.

This sequence joins TRBV28 and TRBJ1-6, with 9 bases fitting TRBD1. J was trimmed by 7 bases and V by 7 bases; bases with no gene match: 5. This CDR3 spans 14 amino acids. Germline CDR1 reads MDHEN; CDR2 reads SYDVKM. CDR3 residues: CASTRGQGNSPLHF. DNA of the CDR3: TGTGCCAGCACTAGAGGACAGGGGAATTCACCCCTCCACTTT.

The chain is built from TRBV24-1 and TRBJ2-5; maybe TRBD2 (5 bases). Trimming pared 3 bases from V and 5 bases from J, leaving 12 bases between. Germline V gene lookup returns CDR1 KGHDR and CDR2 SFDVKD. The CDR3 contains 14 residues. The CDR3 sequence is CATSDRPEEETQYF. The CDR3 bases are TGTGCCACCAGTGATAGGCCGGAGGAGGAGACCCAGTACTTC.

This clone came up once. The rearrangement joins TRBV5-1 to TRBJ2-1; TRBD1 matches 10 bases. The CDR3 covers 16 residues. The ends lost 0 bases at V and 6 bases at J; junction bases unmatched: 6. Germline V lookup: CDR1 SGHRS, CDR2 YFSETQ. CDR3 in DNA: TGCGCCAGCAGCTTGGCCAGACAGGGGGCTCGCAATGAGCAGTTCTTC. This sequence encodes CASSLARQGARNEQFF.

The chain has TRBV6-1 and TRBJ2-7; 7 bases are shared with TRBD1. Germline V gene sequence: CDR1 MNHNS, CDR2 SASEGT. This CDR3 contains 18 residues. V was pared by 1 base and J by 0 bases, with 12 bases of the junction left unmatched. The CDR3 sequence: CASSEGAGRGLPSYEQYF. The CDR3 coding sequence is TGTGCCAGCAGTGAAGGAGCTGGAAGGGGGCTCCCCTCCTACGAGCAGTACTTC.